Listed here are 28 T cell receptor beta chains from one sample, sequenced in a study of neoadjuvant anti-PD-1 for oral cavity cancer. The protocol was immunoSEQ multiplex PCR, while the TCRdb copy is restricted to in-frame clones and leaves out a portion. The sample yields roughly 68,000 clones, 80% to 90% seen once. The time point was: after neoadjuvant nivolumab, at surgical resection. This material consisted of PBMCs, taken after nivolumab (anti-PD-1) treatment. The receptor source for this set is a person aged 35-79 years with oral cavity squamous cell carcinoma.

This clone appeared once. This chain joins TRBV7-6 and TRBJ2-7; maybe TRBD1 (6 bases). V shed 1 base and J shed 0 bases, with 7 bases lying between them. Looked up from germline, CDR1 is SGHVS and CDR2 is FNYEAQ. CDR3 length: 14 residues. The CDR3 DNA follows: TGTGCCAGCAGCTTAGGGACAGCCTCCTACGAGCAGTACTTC. It translates to CASSLGTASYEQYF.

The chain links TRBV5-1 to TRBJ2-5; D may match TRBD1 or TRBD2 (6 bases each). With 0 bases removed from V and 5 bases from J, the gap between germline ends came to 14 bases. The CDR3 spans 15 residues. Germline V CDR1 and CDR2: SGHRS, YFSETQ. The CDR3 spells CASSLEPGAGETQYF. The CDR3 DNA follows: TGCGCCAGCAGCTTGGAGCCGGGGGCCGGCGAGACCCAGTACTTC.

This chain connects TRBV10-1 to TRBJ1-2; D is undetermined. CDR1 and CDR2 from the germline V gene are WNHNN and SYGVQD (reference sequence). The CDR3 has 13 amino acids. The V gene lost 2 bases and the J gene lost 4 bases, with 8 bases spanning the gap. CDR3 in amino acids: CASSEGLRYGYTF. CDR3 DNA: TGCGCCAGCAGTGAGGGTCTACGCTATGGCTACACCTTC.

The V and J genes are TRBV7-9 and TRBJ2-2; D not certain. Between the trimmed V and J ends, which lost 5 bases and 3 bases, there was a span of 10 bases. In germline, CDR1 is SEHNR, CDR2 FQNEAQ (reference sequence). The CDR3 extends over 14 amino acids. For the CDR3, the DNA is TGTGCCAGCAGCGCCCGAAGTTACACCGGGGAGCTGTTTTTT. It encodes CASSARSYTGELFF.

The chain joins TRBV19 to TRBJ1-5; unclear D gene. The CDR3 has 13 residues. V was trimmed by 1 base and J by 6 bases, leaving 7 bases between them. Germline assignment: CDR1 LNHDA and CDR2 SQIVND (reference sequence). The CDR3 region is CASSIVWAQPQHF. The CDR3 DNA is TGTGCCAGTAGTATAGTATGGGCTCAGCCCCAGCATTTT. Full variable domain (outside the CDR3, taken from reference TRBV19 and TRBJ1-5): DGGITQSPKYLFRKEGQNVTLSCEQNLNHDAMYWYRQDPGQGLRLIYYSQIVNDFQKGDIAEGYSVSREKKESFPLTVTSAQKNPTAFYLCASSIVWAQPQHFGDGTRLSIL.

The rearrangement joins TRBV5-1 to TRBJ1-6; no reliable D call. The V gene's germline CDR1 is SGHRS and CDR2 YFSETQ. Trimming took off 4 bases at V and 7 bases at J, with 18 bases between the two ends. This CDR3 contains 16 residues. The CDR3 bases are TGCGCCAGCAGCCCGCGCCGGGCGGCGTCGAATTCACCCCTCCACTTT. Its translation is CASSPRRAASNSPLHF.

V gene TRBV9 combines with J gene TRBJ2-4, with 8 bases fitting TRBD2. With V trimmed by 1 base and J by 7 bases, 4 bases remained unmatched. The CDR3 runs 14 residues. CDR1 and CDR2 from the germline V gene are SGDLS and YYNGEE. DNA for the CDR3: TGTGCCAGCAGCGTACTCGGACTAGCCAACATTCAGTACTTC. As protein: CASSVLGLANIQYF. Filled out from reference TRBV9 and TRBJ2-4, the complete variable domain reads DSGVTQTPKHLITATGQRVTLRCSPRSGDLSVYWYQQSLDQGLQFLIQYYNGEERAKGNILERFSAQQFPDLHSELNLSSLELGDSALYFCASSVLGLANIQYFGAGTRLSVL.

The V and J genes are TRBV2 and TRBJ2-7; weak D call: TRBD1 (5 bases). Germline values: CDR1 SNHLY, CDR2 FYNNEI. V dropped 6 bases and J dropped 2 bases, with 14 bases sitting between them. This CDR3 spans 14 amino acids. CDR3 residues: CASRLEGETYEQYF. The CDR3 coding sequence is TGTGCCAGCAGGCTGGAAGGGGAAACCTACGAGCAGTACTTC.

The DNA of the CDR3 is TGTGCCAGCAGCCCCCTTGGGGGTTCGGTCTCTGGGGCCAACGTCCTGACTTTC. It is translated as CASSPLGGSVSGANVLTF. The chain has TRBV11-2 and TRBJ2-6, with D perhaps assigned TRBD1 or TRBD2 (5 bases each). Trimming cost V 5 bases and J 0 bases, with 17 bases left between them. CDR1 is SGHAT and CDR2 is FQNNGV in the germline V gene. This CDR3 is 18 amino acids long. Supplemented by reference TRBV11-2 and TRBJ2-6, the full variable domain reads EAGVAQSPRYKIIEKRQSVAFWCNPISGHATLYWYQQILGQGPKLLIQFQNNGVVDDSQLPKDRFSAERLKGVDSTLKIQPAKLEDSAVYLCASSPLGGSVSGANVLTFGAGSRLTVL.

The chain carries TRBV7-2 and TRBJ1-2; 9 bases map to TRBD1. The CDR3 totals 17 residues. From germline, CDR1 is SGHTA and CDR2 FQGNSA. Trimming at V came to 1 base and at J to 0 bases, leaving 6 bases not matched to a gene. The CDR3 DNA follows: TGTGCCAGCAGCTTAGTCGGGACAGGGAGGGCTAACTATGGCTACACCTTC. It is translated as CASSLVGTGRANYGYTF.

The chain couples TRBV10-3 to TRBJ2-3; 10 bases match TRBD2. The germline CDR1 and CDR2 sequences are ENHRY and SYGVKD. CDR3 length: 15 amino acids. V gave up 7 bases and J gave up 2 bases; unmatched junction bases: 6. The CDR3 loop is CAITAGGHLTDTQYF. The CDR3 DNA follows: TGTGCCATCACAGCGGGAGGGCACCTCACAGATACGCAGTATTTT.

The rearrangement links TRBV19 to TRBJ2-3; TRBD2 agrees at 7 bases. The CDR3 sequence is 14 residues long. V was clipped by 5 bases and J by 1 base; unmatched bases: 3. The V gene's germline CDR1 is LNHDA and CDR2 SQIVND (reference sequence). DNA of the CDR3: TGTGCCAGTAGTCGGGAGGTGGGCACAGATACGCAGTATTTT. Translating it yields CASSREVGTDTQYF.

V usage is TRBV27 and J usage is TRBJ1-1; perhaps TRBD1 as D (6 bases). The CDR3 runs to 14 residues. CDR1 is MNHEY, CDR2 SMNVEV, per germline (reference sequence). Trimming cost V 2 bases and J 1 base, with 8 bases left between them. Here the CDR3 DNA reads TGTGCCAGCAGTTTAGTCAGGGGGAACACTGAAGCTTTCTTT. Translated, it gives CASSLVRGNTEAFF.

The rearrangement uses TRBV7-2 and TRBJ2-3; the match to TRBD1 covers 7 bases. Trimming at V came to 5 bases and at J to 2 bases, leaving 4 bases not matched to a gene. The CDR3 is 14 amino acids. Germline loops: CDR1 SGHTA, CDR2 FQGNSA. This CDR3 is CASSPTGNTDTQYF. The CDR3 DNA reads TGTGCCAGCAGCCCGACAGGGAACACAGATACGCAGTATTTT.

The chain employs TRBV28 and TRBJ1-4; D remains unclear. This CDR3 is 12 amino acids long. Germline CDR1 MDHEN, CDR2 SYDVKM. V was clipped by 2 bases and J by 8 bases, with 6 bases between them. The DNA of the CDR3 is TGTGCCAGCAGTTTAACCAACGAAAAACTGTTTTTT. This sequence encodes CASSLTNEKLFF.

This clone has only one observation. The V call is TRBV2, the J call TRBJ2-3; D uncertain. Germline values: CDR1 SNHLY, CDR2 FYNNEI. The CDR3 runs 14 residues. V lost 4 bases, J lost 6 bases, and 14 bases lay in between. Here the CDR3 DNA reads TGTGCCAGCAGTGGACTCGTCCATGGGGATACGCAGTATTTT. Protein: CASSGLVHGDTQYF. Full variable domain (missing parts from reference TRBV2 and TRBJ2-3): EPEVTQTPSHQVTQMGQEVILRCVPISNHLYFYWYRQILGQKVEFLVSFYNNEISEKSEIFDDQFSVERPDGSNFTLKIRSTKLEDSAMYFCASSGLVHGDTQYFGPGTRLTVL.

The chain is built from TRBV10-1 and TRBJ2-3; no clear D gene. The CDR3 loop spans 15 amino acids. Looked up from germline, CDR1 is WNHNN and CDR2 is SYGVQD (reference sequence). V was cut by 2 bases and J by 6 bases, with 15 bases left in between. The CDR3 DNA reads TGCGCCAGCAGTGAGCCGGGCACCCCTCCGGATACGCAGTATTTT. Protein product: CASSEPGTPPDTQYF.

V is TRBV6-1 and J is TRBJ1-2; D might be TRBD1 (5 bases). The CDR3 consists of 12 residues. Germline V CDR1 and CDR2: MNHNS, SASEGT. Trimming stripped 9 bases from V and 4 bases from J, with 12 bases between. This CDR3 is CASFSGGYGYTF. CDR3 bases: TGTGCCAGTTTTTCCGGGGGCTATGGCTACACCTTC.

This clone was recorded a few times. The J gene is TRBJ2-7, the V gene TRBV5-1, with 7 bases aligning to TRBD1. CDR1 SGHRS and CDR2 YFSETQ come from the germline V gene. The CDR3 is made up of 14 amino acids. After removal of 0 bases from V and 3 bases from J, the junction contained 3 bases not matched to a gene. CDR3 residues: CASSLGYRGYEQYF. CDR3 nucleotide sequence: TGCGCCAGCAGCTTGGGGTACAGGGGCTACGAGCAGTACTTC.

V and J are TRBV7-8 and TRBJ1-1; 12 nucleotides agree with TRBD1. Germline-derived CDR1 and CDR2 are SGHVS and FQNEAQ. The CDR3 runs to 15 residues. Trimming removed 5 bases from V and 5 bases from J; junction bases left unmatched: 6. This CDR3 reads CASSRDRGLRTEAFF. The CDR3 DNA reads as TGTGCCAGCAGCAGGGACAGGGGGCTTAGGACTGAAGCTTTCTTT.

V is TRBV9 and J is TRBJ2-1, with D unresolved. The germline gives CDR1 SGDLS, CDR2 YYNGEE. The CDR3 contains 13 residues. The V and J ends lost 0 bases and 9 bases respectively, with 10 bases between them. CDR3 amino acids: CASSVDRLAEQFF. The CDR3 nucleotides are TGTGCCAGCAGCGTAGATCGGTTGGCTGAGCAGTTCTTC.

The V and J genes are TRBV7-2 and TRBJ1-1; possibly TRBD1 for D (5 bases). Trimming stripped 5 bases from V and 5 bases from J, with 18 bases between. The CDR3 runs 15 residues. Germline CDR1 is SGHTA and CDR2 is FQGNSA. CDR3 sequence: CASSPGSGLGTEAFF. CDR3 DNA: TGTGCCAGCAGCCCCGGGTCAGGGTTGGGTACTGAAGCTTTCTTT.

The genes are TRBV27 and TRBJ1-5, with 10 bases fitting TRBD1. This CDR3 is built from 15 residues. The germline gives CDR1 MNHEY, CDR2 SMNVEV (reference sequence). After removal of 4 bases from V and 8 bases from J, the junction contained 8 bases not matched to a gene. CDR3 coding DNA: TGTGCCAGCAGTTCCCTCGGACAGGGGGAGAAGCCCCAGCATTTT. This encodes CASSSLGQGEKPQHF.

The V call is TRBV2, the J call TRBJ2-7, with D possibly called TRBD1 or TRBD2 (6 bases each). V lost 2 bases and J 12 bases, leaving 11 bases between the germline ends. The germline gives CDR1 SNHLY, CDR2 FYNNEI. This CDR3 contains 11 residues. The DNA of the CDR3 is TGTGCCAGCAGTGAAATGGGGGGCCTGTACTTC. Translated, it gives CASSEMGGLYF.

The rearrangement uses TRBV9 and TRBJ2-3; tentatively, D is TRBD1 or TRBD2 (6 bases each). Germline V gene data show CDR1 as SGDLS and CDR2 as YYNGEE. CDR3 length: 14 amino acids. The V end was cut by 4 bases, the J end by 9 bases, with 18 bases between. The CDR3 DNA sequence: TGTGCCAGCAGCCCGAACGGTGGGGGGCCCACGCAGTATTTT. It is translated as CASSPNGGGPTQYF.

This clone has a single count. The gene calls are TRBV19 and TRBJ2-6; 8 bases align to TRBD1. This CDR3 has 17 amino acids. J was trimmed by 4 bases and V by 6 bases; bases with no gene match: 11. Germline V gene sequence: CDR1 LNHDA, CDR2 SQIVND (reference sequence). The CDR3 loop is CASSRTTGVGGANVLTF. In DNA, the CDR3 is TGTGCCAGTAGCCGGACGACAGGGGTGGGCGGGGCCAACGTCCTGACTTTC.

The V call is TRBV5-1, the J call TRBJ2-4, with D possibly TRBD2 on 5 matching bases. CDR3 length: 16 residues. Trimming left V 5 bases short and J 1 base short, with 16 bases between. The germline gives CDR1 SGHRS, CDR2 YFSETQ. Written as DNA, the CDR3 is TGCGCCAGCAGTCCTAACGGGGAATGGGCCAAAAACATTCAGTACTTC. Its protein product is CASSPNGEWAKNIQYF. Using reference TRBV5-1 and TRBJ2-4 for the parts outside the CDR3, the full variable domain is KAGVTQTPRYLIKTRGQQVTLSCSPISGHRSVSWYQQTPGQGLQFLFEYFSETQRNKGNFPGRFSGRQFSNSRSEMNVSTLELGDSALYLCASSPNGEWAKNIQYFGAGTRLSVL.

This chain uses TRBV5-1 with TRBJ2-7, with D unclear. Trimming cost V 3 bases and J 0 bases, with 16 bases left between them. The CDR3 spans 16 residues. CDR1 and CDR2 (germline): SGHRS, YFSETQ. This chain's CDR3 is CASSYGSGPSSYEQYF. CDR3 sequence (DNA): TGCGCCAGCAGCTATGGTTCGGGTCCTAGCTCCTACGAGCAGTACTTC.